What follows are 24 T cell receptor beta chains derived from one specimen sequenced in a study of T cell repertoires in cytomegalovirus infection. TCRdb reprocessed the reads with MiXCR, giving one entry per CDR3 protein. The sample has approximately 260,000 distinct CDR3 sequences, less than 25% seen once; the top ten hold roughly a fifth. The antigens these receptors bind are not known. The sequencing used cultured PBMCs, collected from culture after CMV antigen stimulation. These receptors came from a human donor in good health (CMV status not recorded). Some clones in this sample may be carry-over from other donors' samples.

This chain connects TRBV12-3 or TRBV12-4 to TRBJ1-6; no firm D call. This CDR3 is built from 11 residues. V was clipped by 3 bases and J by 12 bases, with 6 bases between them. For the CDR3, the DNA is TGTGCCAGCAGTTTGGGTGGACCCCTCCACTTT. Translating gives CASSLGGPLHF.

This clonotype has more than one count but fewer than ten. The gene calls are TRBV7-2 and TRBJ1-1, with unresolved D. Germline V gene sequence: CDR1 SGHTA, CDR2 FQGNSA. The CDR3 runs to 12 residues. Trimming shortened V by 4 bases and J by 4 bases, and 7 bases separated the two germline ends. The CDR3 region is CASSSRPTEAFF. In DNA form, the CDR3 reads TGTGCCAGCAGCTCCCGTCCCACTGAAGCTTTCTTT.

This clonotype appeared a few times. This chain's CDR3 is CASTRRSGFTDTQYF. The CDR3 nucleotides are TGTGCCAGCACTCGGCGTTCAGGGTTCACAGATACGCAGTATTTT. The chain links TRBV6-1 to TRBJ2-3, with D perhaps TRBD1 (5 bases). Trimming shortened V by 7 bases and J by 2 bases, and 16 bases separated the two germline ends. The CDR3 length is 15 residues. Germline V gene data show CDR1 as MNHNS and CDR2 as SASEGT.

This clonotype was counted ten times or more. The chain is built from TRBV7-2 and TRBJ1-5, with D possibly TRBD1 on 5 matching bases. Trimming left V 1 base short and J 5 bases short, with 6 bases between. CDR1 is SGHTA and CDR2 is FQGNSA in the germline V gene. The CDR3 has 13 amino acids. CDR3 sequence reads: CASSLVGDQPQHF. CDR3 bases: TGTGCCAGCAGCTTAGTGGGGGATCAGCCCCAGCATTTT.

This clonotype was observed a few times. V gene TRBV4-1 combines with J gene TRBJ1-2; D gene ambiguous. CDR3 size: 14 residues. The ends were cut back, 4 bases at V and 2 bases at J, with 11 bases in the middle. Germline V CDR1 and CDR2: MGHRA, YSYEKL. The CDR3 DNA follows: TGCGCCAGCAGCCTAGGAAACCTAAACTATGGCTACACCTTC. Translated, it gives CASSLGNLNYGYTF.

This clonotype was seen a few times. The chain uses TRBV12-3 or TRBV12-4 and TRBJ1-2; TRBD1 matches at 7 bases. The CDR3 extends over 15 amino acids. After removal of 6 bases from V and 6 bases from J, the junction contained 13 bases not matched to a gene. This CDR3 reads CASSLPGTVTDGYTF. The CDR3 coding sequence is TGTGCCAGCAGCCTCCCGGGGACAGTTACAGATGGCTACACCTTC.

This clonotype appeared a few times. CDR3 DNA sequence: TGTGCCAGCAGCTTGGGAAGGATCTCTGGGGCCAACGTCCTGACTTTC. Protein product: CASSLGRISGANVLTF. The V call is TRBV5-6, the J call TRBJ2-6; D unclear. Germline V gene sequence: CDR1 SGHDT, CDR2 YYEEEE. This CDR3 is built from 16 residues. Trimming stripped 0 bases from V and 0 bases from J, with 7 bases between.

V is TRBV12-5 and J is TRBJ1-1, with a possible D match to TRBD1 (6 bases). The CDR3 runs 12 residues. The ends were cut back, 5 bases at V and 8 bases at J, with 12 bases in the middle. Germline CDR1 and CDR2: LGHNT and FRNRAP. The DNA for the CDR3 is TGTGCTAGTGGTGACCCGACAGGCGAAGCTTTCTTT. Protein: CASGDPTGEAFF.

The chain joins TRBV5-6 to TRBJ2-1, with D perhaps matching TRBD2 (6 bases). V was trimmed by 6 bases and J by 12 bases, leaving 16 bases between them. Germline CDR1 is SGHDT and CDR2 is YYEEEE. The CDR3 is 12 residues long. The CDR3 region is CASTGGRDPQFF. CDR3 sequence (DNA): TGTGCCAGCACCGGCGGGCGGGACCCGCAGTTCTTC.

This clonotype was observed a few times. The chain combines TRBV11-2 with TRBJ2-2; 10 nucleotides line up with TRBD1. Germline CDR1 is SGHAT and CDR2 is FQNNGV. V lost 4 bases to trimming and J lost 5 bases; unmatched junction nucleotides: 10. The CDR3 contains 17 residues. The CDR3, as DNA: TGTGCCAGCAGCTCCGCCTTCCCGGGACAGGGGACCGGGGAGCTGTTTTTT. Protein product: CASSSAFPGQGTGELFF.

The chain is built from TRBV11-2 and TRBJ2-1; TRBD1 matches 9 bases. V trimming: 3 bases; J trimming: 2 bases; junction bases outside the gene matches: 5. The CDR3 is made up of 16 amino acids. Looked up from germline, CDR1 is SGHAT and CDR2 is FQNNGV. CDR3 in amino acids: CASSFNRGRAYNEQFF. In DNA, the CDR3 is TGTGCCAGCAGCTTCAACAGGGGGCGAGCCTACAATGAGCAGTTCTTC. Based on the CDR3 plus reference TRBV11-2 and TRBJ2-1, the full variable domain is EAGVAQSPRYKIIEKRQSVAFWCNPISGHATLYWYQQILGQGPKLLIQFQNNGVVDDSQLPKDRFSAERLKGVDSTLKIQPAKLEDSAVYLCASSFNRGRAYNEQFFGPGTRLTVL.

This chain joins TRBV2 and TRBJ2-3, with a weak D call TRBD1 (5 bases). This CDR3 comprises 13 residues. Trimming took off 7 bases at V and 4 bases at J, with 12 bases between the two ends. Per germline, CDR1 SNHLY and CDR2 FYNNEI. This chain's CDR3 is CASTKGVPDTQYF. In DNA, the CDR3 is TGTGCCAGCACCAAAGGGGTCCCAGATACGCAGTATTTT.

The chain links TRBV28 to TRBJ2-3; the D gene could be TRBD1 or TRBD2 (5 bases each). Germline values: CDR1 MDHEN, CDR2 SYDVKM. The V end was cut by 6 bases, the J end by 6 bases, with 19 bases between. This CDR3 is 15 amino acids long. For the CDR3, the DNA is TGTGCCAGCAGCCGAGCGGACATGGTTTTCGATACGCAGTATTTT. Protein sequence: CASSRADMVFDTQYF.

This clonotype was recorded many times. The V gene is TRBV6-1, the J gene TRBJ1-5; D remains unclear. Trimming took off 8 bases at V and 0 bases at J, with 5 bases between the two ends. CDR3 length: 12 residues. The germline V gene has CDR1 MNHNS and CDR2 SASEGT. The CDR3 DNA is TGTGCCAGCGAGGGTAGCAATCAGCCCCAGCATTTT. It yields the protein CASEGSNQPQHF.

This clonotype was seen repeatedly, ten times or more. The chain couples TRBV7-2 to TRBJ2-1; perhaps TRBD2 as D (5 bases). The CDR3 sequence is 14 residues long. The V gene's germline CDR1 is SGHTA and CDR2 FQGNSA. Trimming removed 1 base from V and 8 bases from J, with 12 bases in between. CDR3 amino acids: CASSLVTGWDEQFF. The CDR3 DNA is TGTGCCAGCAGCTTAGTTACGGGGTGGGATGAGCAGTTCTTC.

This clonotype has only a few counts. This CDR3 is CASSQGGRKTYEQYF. CDR3 DNA: TGCGCCAGCAGCCAAGGCGGGAGGAAGACCTACGAGCAGTACTTC. The chain combines TRBV4-1 with TRBJ2-7; 8 bases line up with TRBD2. The length of the CDR3 is 15 residues. The junction had 4 bases not matched to a gene; V was cut back by 1 base and J by 2 bases. Germline V gene sequence: CDR1 MGHRA, CDR2 YSYEKL.

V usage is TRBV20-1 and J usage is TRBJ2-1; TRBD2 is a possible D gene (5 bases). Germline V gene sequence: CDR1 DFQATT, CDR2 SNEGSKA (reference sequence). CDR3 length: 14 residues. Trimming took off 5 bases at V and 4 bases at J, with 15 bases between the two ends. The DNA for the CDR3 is TGCAGTGCTCAAAGCGGAGGCAGGTACAATGAGCAGTTCTTC. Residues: CSAQSGGRYNEQFF.

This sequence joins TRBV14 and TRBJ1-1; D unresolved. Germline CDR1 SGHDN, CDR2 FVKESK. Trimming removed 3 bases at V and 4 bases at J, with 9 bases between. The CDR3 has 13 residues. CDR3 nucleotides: TGTGCCAGCAGCCAGACAAGTTTCACTGAAGCTTTCTTT. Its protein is CASSQTSFTEAFF.

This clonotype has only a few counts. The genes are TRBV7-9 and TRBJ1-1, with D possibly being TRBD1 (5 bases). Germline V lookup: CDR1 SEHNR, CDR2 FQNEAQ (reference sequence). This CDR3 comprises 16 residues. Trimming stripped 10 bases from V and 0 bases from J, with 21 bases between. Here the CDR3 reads CATTKWGTLMNTEAFF. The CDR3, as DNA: TGTGCCACAACGAAATGGGGGACTTTAATGAACACTGAAGCTTTCTTT.

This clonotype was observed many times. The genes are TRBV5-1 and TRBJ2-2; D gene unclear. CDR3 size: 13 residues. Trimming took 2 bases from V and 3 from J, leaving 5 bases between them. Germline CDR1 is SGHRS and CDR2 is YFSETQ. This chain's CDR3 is CASSLADTGELFF. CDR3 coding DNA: TGCGCCAGCAGCTTAGCTGACACCGGGGAGCTGTTTTTT.

In nucleotides, the CDR3 is TGTGCCAGTAGTCCCCGGGGACAGGCTCCCCTTGGCTACACCTTC. Protein product: CASSPRGQAPLGYTF. The chain combines TRBV19 with TRBJ1-2; 8 bases are shared with TRBD1. Germline-derived CDR1 and CDR2 are LNHDA and SQIVND (reference sequence). The V and J ends lost 5 bases and 7 bases, in that order; junction bases with no gene match: 12. The CDR3 has 15 amino acids.

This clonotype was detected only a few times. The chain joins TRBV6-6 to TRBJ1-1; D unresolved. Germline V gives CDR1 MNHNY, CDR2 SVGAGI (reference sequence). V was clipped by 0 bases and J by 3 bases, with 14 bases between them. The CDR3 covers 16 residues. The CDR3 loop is CASSYSKLGLDTEAFF. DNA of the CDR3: TGTGCCAGCAGTTACTCGAAACTGGGGTTGGACACTGAAGCTTTCTTT.

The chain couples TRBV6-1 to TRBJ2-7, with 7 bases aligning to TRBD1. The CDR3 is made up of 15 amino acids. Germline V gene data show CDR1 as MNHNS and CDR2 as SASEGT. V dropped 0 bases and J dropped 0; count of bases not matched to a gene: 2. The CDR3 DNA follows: TGTGCCAGCAGTGAAGCCGCAGGGGGCTCCTACGAGCAGTACTTC. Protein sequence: CASSEAAGGSYEQYF.

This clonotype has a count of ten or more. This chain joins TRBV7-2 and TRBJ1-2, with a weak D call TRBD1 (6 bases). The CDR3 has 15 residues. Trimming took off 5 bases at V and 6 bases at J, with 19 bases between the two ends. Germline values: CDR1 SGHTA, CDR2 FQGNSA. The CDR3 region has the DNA TGTGCCAGCAGCGAGAGTCCCCCAGGGGCCCATGGCTACACCTTC. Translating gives CASSESPPGAHGYTF.